The sequence of this T cell receptor (beta chain) was determined in a study of monozygotic twins with inflammatory bowel disease. Germline CDR1 MNHEY, CDR2 SVGAGI. This CDR3 contains 16 residues. cDNA for each sample came from eight separate reactions. TCRdb re-called the 5' RACE reads; every CDR3 protein appears as one record, without DNA. The sample totals some 99,000 distinct CDR3 sequences. This chain joins TRBV6-5 and TRBJ2-1; TCRdb lists TRBD2, though no DNA is available to test this call. The sequenced sample was blood. This TCR derives from a human donor with ulcerative colitis or Crohn's disease, or a healthy co-twin of an affected twin (not recorded which). The CDR3: CASSYPGSDSGNEQFF.